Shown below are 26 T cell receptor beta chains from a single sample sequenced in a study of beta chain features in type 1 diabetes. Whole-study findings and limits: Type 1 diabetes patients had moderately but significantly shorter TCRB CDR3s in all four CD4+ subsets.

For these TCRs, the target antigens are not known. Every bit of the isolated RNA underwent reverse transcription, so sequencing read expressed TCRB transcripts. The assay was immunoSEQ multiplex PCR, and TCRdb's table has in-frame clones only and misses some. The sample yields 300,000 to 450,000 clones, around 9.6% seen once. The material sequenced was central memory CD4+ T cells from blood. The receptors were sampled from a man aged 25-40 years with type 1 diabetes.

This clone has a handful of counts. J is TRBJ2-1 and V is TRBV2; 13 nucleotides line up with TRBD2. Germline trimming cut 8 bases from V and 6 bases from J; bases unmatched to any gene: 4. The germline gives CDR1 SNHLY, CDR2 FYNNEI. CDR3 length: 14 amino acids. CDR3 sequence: CASRGTSGTNEQFF. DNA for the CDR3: TGTGCCAGCCGGGGGACTAGCGGGACCAATGAGCAGTTCTTC.

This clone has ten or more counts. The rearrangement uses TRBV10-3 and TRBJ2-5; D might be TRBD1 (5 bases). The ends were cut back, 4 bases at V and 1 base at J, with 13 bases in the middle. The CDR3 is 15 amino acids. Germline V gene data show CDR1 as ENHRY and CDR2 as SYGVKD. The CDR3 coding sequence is TGTGCCATCAGTGGGTCAGGGCGCCTCCAAGAGACCCAGTACTTC. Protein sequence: CAISGSGRLQETQYF.

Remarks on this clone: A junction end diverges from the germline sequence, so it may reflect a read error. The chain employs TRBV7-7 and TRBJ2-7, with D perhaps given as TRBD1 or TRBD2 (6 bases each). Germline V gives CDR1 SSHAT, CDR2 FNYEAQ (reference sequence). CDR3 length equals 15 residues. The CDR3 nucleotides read TGTGCTAGCAGCCCCGGGAGAGGGGGTCCCTACGAGCAGTACTTC. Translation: CASSPGRGGPYEQYF.

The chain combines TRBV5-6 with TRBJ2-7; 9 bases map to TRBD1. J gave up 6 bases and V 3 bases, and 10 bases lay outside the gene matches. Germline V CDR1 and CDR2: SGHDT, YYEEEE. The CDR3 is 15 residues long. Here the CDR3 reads CASSYTGTGRSEQYF. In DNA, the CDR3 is TGTGCCAGCAGCTACACCGGGACAGGGCGGAGCGAGCAGTACTTC.

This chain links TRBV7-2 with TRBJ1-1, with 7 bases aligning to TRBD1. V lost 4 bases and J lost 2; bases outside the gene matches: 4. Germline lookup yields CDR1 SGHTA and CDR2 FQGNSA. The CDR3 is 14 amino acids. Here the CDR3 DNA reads TGTGCCAGCAGCTCCCAGGGGGTCAACACTGAAGCTTTCTTT. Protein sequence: CASSSQGVNTEAFF.

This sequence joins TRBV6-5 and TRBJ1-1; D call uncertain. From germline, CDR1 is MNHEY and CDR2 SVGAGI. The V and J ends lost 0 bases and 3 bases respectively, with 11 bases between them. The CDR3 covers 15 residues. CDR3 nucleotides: TGTGCCAGCAGTTACTCCTACCGGGCGGACACTGAAGCTTTCTTT. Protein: CASSYSYRADTEAFF.

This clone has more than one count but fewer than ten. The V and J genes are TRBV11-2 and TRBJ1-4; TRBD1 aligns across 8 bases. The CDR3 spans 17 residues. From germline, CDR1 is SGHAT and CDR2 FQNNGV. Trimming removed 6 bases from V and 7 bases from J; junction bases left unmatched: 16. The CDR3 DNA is TGTGCCAGCAGTCTCGGACAGGGAAGGGCCTTCGGTGAAAAACTGTTTTTT. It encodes CASSLGQGRAFGEKLFF.

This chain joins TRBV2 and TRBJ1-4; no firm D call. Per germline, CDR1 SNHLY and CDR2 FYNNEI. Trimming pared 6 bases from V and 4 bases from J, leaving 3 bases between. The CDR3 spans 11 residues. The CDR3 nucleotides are TGTGCCAGCAGCCTTAATGAAAAACTGTTTTTT. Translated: CASSLNEKLFF.

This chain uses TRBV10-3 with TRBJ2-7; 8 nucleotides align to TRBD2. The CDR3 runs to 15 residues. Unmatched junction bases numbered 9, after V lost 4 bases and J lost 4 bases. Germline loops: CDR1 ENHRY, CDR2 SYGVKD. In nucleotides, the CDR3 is TGTGCCATCAGTGGGGGTGGGGGCGGGAGGTACGAGCAGTACTTC. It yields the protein CAISGGGGGRYEQYF.

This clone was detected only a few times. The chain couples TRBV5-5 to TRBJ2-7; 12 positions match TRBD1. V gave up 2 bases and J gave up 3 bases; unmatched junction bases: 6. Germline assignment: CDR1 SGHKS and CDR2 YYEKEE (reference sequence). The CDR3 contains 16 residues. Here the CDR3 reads CASSFSGTGGGYEQYF. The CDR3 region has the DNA TGTGCCAGCAGCTTTTCCGGGACAGGGGGCGGCTACGAGCAGTACTTC.

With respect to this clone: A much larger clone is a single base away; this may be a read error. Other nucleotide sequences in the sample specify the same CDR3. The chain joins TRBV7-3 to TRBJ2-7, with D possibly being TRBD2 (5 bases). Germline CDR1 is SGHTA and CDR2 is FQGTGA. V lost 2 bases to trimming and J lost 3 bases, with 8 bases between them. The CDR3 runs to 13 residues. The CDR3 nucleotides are TGTGCCAGCAGCTTACTCGCGGGCTACGAGCAGTACTTC. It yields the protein CASSLLAGYEQYF.

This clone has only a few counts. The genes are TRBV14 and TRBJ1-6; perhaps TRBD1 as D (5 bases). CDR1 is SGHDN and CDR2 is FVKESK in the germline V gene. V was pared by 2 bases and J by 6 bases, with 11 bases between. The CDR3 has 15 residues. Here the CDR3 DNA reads TGTGCCAGCAGCCAACTATGGGGCGTTAATTCACCCCTCCACTTT. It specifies CASSQLWGVNSPLHF.

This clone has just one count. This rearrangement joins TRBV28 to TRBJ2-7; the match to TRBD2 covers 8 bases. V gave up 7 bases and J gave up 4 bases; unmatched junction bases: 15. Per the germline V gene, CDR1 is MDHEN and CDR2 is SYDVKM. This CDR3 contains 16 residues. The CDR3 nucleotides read TGTGCCAGCACCAACCCCCCGAGCGGGAGTAGGTACGAGCAGTACTTC. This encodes CASTNPPSGSRYEQYF.

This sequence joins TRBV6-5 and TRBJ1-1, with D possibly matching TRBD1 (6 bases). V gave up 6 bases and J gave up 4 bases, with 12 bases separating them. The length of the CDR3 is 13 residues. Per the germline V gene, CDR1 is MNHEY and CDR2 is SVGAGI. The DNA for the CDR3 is TGTGCCAGCAGCGGACAGTCTGCCACTGAAGCTTTCTTT. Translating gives CASSGQSATEAFF.

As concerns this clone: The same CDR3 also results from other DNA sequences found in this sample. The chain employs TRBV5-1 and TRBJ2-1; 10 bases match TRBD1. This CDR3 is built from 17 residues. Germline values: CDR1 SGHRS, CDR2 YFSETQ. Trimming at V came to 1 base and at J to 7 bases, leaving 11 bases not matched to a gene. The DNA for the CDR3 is TGCGCCAGCAGCTTGATAATAGGGGACAGGGGTGGAAATGAGCAGTTCTTC. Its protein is CASSLIIGDRGGNEQFF.

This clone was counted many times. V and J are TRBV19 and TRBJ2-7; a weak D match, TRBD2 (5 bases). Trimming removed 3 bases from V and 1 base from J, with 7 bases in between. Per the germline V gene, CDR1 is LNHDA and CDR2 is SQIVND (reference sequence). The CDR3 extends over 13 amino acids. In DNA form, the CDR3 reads TGTGCCAGTAGTATGGAGGAATCCTACGAGCAGTACTTC. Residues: CASSMEESYEQYF. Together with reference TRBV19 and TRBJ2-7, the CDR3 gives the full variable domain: DGGITQSPKYLFRKEGQNVTLSCEQNLNHDAMYWYRQDPGQGLRLIYYSQIVNDFQKGDIAEGYSVSREKKESFPLTVTSAQKNPTAFYLCASSMEESYEQYFGPGTRLTVT.

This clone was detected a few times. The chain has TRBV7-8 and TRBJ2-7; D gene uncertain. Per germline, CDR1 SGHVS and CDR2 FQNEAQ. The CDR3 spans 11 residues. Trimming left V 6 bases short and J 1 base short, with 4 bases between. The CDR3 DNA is TGTGCCAGCAGTACTTCCTACGAGCAGTACTTC. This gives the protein CASSTSYEQYF.

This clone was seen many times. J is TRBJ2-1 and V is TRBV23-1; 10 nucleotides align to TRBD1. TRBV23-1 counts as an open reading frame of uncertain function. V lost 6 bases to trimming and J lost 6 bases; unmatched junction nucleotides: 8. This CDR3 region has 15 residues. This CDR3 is CASRRQGAQRNEQFF. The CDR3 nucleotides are TGCGCCAGCAGACGACAGGGGGCGCAGCGCAATGAGCAGTTCTTC.

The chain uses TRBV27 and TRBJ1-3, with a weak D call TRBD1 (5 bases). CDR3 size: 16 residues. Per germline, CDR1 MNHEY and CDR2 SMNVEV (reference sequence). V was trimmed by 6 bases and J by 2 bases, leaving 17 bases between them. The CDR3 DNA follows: TGTGCCAGCAGATCTGTAAAGAGGGGTCCTGGAAACACCATATATTTT. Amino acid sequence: CASRSVKRGPGNTIYF.

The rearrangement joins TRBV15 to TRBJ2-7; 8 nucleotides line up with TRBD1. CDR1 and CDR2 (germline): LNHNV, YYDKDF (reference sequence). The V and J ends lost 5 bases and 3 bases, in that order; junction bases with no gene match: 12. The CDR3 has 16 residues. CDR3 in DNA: TGTGCCACCAGCGTCGATACCGGGACAGGAATCTACGAGCAGTACTTC. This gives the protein CATSVDTGTGIYEQYF. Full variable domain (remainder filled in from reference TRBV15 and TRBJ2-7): DAMVIQNPRYQVTQFGKPVTLSCSQTLNHNVMYWYQQKSSQAPKLLFHYYDKDFNNEADTPDNFQSRRPNTSFCFLDIRSPGLGDTAMYLCATSVDTGTGIYEQYFGPGTRLTVT.

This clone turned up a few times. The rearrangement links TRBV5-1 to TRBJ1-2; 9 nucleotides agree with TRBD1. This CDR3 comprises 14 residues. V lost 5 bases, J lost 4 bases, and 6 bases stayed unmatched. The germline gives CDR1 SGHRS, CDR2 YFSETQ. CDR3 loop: CASRETGGGYGYTF. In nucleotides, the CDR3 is TGCGCCAGCAGGGAGACAGGGGGTGGCTATGGCTACACCTTC.

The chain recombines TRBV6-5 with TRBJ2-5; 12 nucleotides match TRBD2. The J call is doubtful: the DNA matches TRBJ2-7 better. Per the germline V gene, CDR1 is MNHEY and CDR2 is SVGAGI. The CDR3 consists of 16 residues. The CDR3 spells CASSSSLAGGLYEQYF. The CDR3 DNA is TGTGCCAGCAGTTCCTCACTAGCGGGAGGCCTCTACGAGCAGTACTTC.

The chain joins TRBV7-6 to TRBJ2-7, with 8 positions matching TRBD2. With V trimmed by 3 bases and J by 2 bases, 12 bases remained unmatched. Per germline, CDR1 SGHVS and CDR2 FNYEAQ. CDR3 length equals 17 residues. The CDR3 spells CASSFPGGAKTAYEQYF. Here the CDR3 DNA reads TGTGCCAGCAGCTTCCCGGGAGGGGCGAAGACAGCCTACGAGCAGTACTTC.

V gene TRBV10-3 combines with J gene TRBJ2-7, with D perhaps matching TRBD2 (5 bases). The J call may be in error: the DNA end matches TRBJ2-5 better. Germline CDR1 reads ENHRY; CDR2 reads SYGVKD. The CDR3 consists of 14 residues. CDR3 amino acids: CAIRAIGDQETQYF. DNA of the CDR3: TGTGCCATCAGAGCGATCGGGGACCAAGAGACCCAGTACTTC.

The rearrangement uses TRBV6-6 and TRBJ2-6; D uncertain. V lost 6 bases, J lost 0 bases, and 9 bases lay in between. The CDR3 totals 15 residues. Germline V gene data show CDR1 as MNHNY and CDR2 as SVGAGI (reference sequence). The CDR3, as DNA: TGTGCCAGCAGAACGGAATACTCTGGGGCCAACGTCCTGACTTTC. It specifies CASRTEYSGANVLTF.

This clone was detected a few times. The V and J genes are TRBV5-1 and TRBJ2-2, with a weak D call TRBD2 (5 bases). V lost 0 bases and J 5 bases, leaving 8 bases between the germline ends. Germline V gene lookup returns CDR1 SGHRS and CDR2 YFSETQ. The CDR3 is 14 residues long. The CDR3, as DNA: TGCGCCAGCAGCTTGGCGGGGATTACCGGGGAGCTGTTTTTT. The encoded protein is CASSLAGITGELFF.